This T cell receptor (beta chain) was recorded in a study of blood T cell repertoires in COVID-19. Background on the study: T cells, B-cell-depleted T cells, or PBMCs supplied cDNA or gDNA.

Germline loops: CDR1 LGHDT, CDR2 YNNKEL (reference sequence). The CDR3 runs to 14 residues. Losses at the gene ends were 1 base for V and 7 bases for J; bases not matched to a gene: 7. Sequencing was performed with immunoSEQ multiplex PCR; in TCRdb, only in-frame clones are kept and a portion is missing. This repertoire shows around 380,000 clones, 81% found once; its top ten account for more than 0.85%. The source of this sequence is a human donor with acute or convalescent COVID-19. The donor label of this sample is uncertain. The sequencing sample was made of peripheral blood. The rearrangement uses TRBV3-1 (or the pseudogene TRBV3-2) and TRBJ2-7, with 7 bases lining up with TRBD2. The CDR3 loop is CASSQAGLVGEQYF. The CDR3 DNA sequence: TGTGCCAGCAGCCAAGCCGGACTAGTAGGGGAGCAGTACTTC.